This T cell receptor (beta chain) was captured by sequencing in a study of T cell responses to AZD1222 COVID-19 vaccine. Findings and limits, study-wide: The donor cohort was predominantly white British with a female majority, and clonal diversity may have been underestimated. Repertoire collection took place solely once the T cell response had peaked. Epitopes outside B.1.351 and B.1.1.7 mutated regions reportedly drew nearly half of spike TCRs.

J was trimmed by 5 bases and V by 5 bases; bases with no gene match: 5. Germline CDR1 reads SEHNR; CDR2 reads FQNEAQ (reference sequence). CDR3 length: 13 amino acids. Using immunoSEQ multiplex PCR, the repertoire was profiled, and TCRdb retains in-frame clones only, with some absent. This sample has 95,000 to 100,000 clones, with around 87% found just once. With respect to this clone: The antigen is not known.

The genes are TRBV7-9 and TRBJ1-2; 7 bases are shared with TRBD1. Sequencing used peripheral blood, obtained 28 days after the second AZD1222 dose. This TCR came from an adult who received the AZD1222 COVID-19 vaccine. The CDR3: CASSRDSRYGYTF. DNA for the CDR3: TGTGCCAGCAGCAGGGACAGCCGATATGGCTACACCTTC.